These 12 T cell receptor beta chains were all obtained from the same sample, sequenced in a study of radiation and T cells in renal cell carcinoma. Sequenced by immunoSEQ multiplex PCR; TCRdb stores in-frame clones only, minus some. The data contain some 64,000 clones, around 80% of them singletons. Noted time point: blood 4 weeks post-SBRT, at nephrectomy. Treatment denoted: 15 Gy SBRT to primary tumor, nephrectomy 4 weeks later. The sequencing used blood, collected from a patient whose treatment included radiotherapy and nephrectomy. The receptors come from a man aged 55 to 70 with renal cell carcinoma.

The chain employs TRBV9 and TRBJ1-2; 7 bases match TRBD1. CDR1 is SGDLS, CDR2 YYNGEE, per germline. CDR3 size: 14 residues. Trimming removed 0 bases from V and 6 bases from J; junction bases left unmatched: 5. The DNA of the CDR3 is TGTGCCAGCAGCGTAGTTGGGACAGACAATGGCTACACCTTC. It specifies CASSVVGTDNGYTF.

J is TRBJ1-1 and V is TRBV27, with 7 positions matching TRBD1. The CDR3 has 16 amino acids. The V segment lost 3 bases and the J segment 1 base; nucleotides outside the gene matches: 8. CDR1 and CDR2 from the germline V gene are MNHEY and SMNVEV (reference sequence). The CDR3, as DNA: TGTGCCAGCAGTTTTCTACCGGGACAGAAGAACACTGAAGCTTTCTTT. Amino acid sequence: CASSFLPGQKNTEAFF.

This clone was found a few times. The chain has TRBV5-5 and TRBJ1-2; 8 bases line up with TRBD1. The CDR3 totals 16 residues. V trimming: 0 bases; J trimming: 7 bases; junction bases outside the gene matches: 11. Germline V CDR1 and CDR2: SGHKS, YYEKEE (reference sequence). The chain's CDR3 is CASSLEVQGAFGGYTF. The CDR3 region has the DNA TGTGCCAGCAGCTTGGAAGTTCAGGGGGCATTTGGTGGCTACACCTTC.

DNA for the CDR3: TGTGCCAGCAGCCGCGGACCGGAATCCTACGAGCAGTACTTC. Its translation: CASSRGPESYEQYF. The rearrangement uses TRBV11-3 and TRBJ2-7; the D is unclear. The V end lost 5 bases, the J end lost 1 base, and 12 bases lay between the germline ends. This CDR3 has 14 residues. Looked up from germline, CDR1 is SGHNT and CDR2 is YENEEA.

The chain has TRBV5-4 and TRBJ2-5, with D unresolved. Germline values: CDR1 SGHNT, CDR2 YYREEE (reference sequence). There are 12 residues in the CDR3. Trimming took 4 bases from V and 5 from J, leaving 9 bases between them. This CDR3 reads CASSLDRETQYF. In DNA, the CDR3 is TGTGCCAGCAGCCTGGACCGGGAGACCCAGTACTTC.

The rearrangement links TRBV10-3 to TRBJ2-5; 11 bases line up with TRBD2. V trimming: 0 bases; J trimming: 4 bases; junction bases outside the gene matches: 7. The CDR3 contains 17 residues. The germline CDR1 and CDR2 sequences are ENHRY and SYGVKD. CDR3 amino acids: CAISESVTSGRRETQYF. DNA of the CDR3: TGTGCCATCAGTGAGTCCGTAACTAGCGGGAGACGAGAGACCCAGTACTTC.

This rearrangement joins TRBV7-9 to TRBJ2-5, with D perhaps matching TRBD1 (6 bases). The J call is in doubt because the DNA end fits TRBJ2-7 better. The CDR3 is made up of 16 amino acids. Germline CDR1 reads SEHNR; CDR2 reads FQNEAQ (reference sequence). The CDR3 sequence: CASKPNRAGSSYEQYF. As DNA, the CDR3 is TGTGCCAGCAAGCCAAACAGGGCTGGCAGCTCCTACGAGCAGTACTTC.

The genes are TRBV6-4 and TRBJ2-7; D not resolved. The V gene lost 7 bases and the J gene lost 4 bases, with 11 bases spanning the gap. Germline CDR1 MRHNA, CDR2 SNTAGT. The CDR3 spans 12 residues. The CDR3 loop is CASMSFGYEQYV. CDR3 nucleotide sequence: TGTGCCAGCATGTCCTTCGGGTACGAGCAGTACGTC.

This clone was observed a single time. Here the CDR3 reads CSVETGGYTF. The CDR3, as DNA: TGCAGCGTTGAGACTGGGGGCTACACCTTC. The genes are TRBV29-1 and TRBJ1-2; unclear D gene. The germline V gene has CDR1 SQVTM and CDR2 ANQGSEA. The CDR3 loop spans 10 amino acids. The V gene lost 3 bases and the J gene lost 8 bases, with 7 bases spanning the gap.

This clone was recorded only once. The CDR3 sequence: CASSPTTDYEQYV. CDR3 DNA: TGTGCCAGCAGCCCGACTACAGACTACGAGCAGTACGTC. The chain couples TRBV2 to TRBJ2-7; D is perhaps TRBD2 (5 bases). The CDR3 is 13 residues long. Germline loops: CDR1 SNHLY, CDR2 FYNNEI. Trimming left V 6 bases short and J 3 bases short, with 12 bases between.

This clone was seen only a few times. The rearrangement links TRBV6-1 to TRBJ2-5; 8 positions match TRBD2. Germline trimming cut 6 bases from V and 5 bases from J; bases unmatched to any gene: 11. This CDR3 has 15 amino acids. Germline V CDR1 and CDR2: MNHNS, SASEGT. The chain's CDR3 is CASSFSGASGETQYF. For the CDR3, the DNA is TGTGCCAGCAGCTTTAGCGGGGCCTCAGGGGAGACCCAGTACTTC.

This rearrangement joins TRBV4-3 to TRBJ1-1, with D perhaps matching TRBD1 (6 bases). CDR3 length equals 16 residues. Trimming left V 0 bases short and J 0 bases short, with 11 bases between. Germline CDR1 LGHNA, CDR2 YSLEER. The CDR3 region is CASSQDVQGLNTEAFF. The CDR3 DNA reads as TGCGCCAGCAGCCAAGATGTGCAGGGGCTGAACACTGAAGCTTTCTTT.